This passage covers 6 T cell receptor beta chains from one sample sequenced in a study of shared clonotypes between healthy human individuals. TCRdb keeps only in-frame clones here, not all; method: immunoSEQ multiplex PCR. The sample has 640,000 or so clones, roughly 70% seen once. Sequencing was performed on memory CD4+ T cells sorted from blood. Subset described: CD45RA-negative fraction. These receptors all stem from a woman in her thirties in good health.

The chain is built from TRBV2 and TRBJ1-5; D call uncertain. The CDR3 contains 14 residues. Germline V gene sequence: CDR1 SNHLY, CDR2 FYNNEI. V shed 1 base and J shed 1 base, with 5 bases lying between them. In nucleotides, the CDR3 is TGTGCCAGCAGTGAAGGCAGGAGCAATCAGCCCCAGCATTTT. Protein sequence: CASSEGRSNQPQHF.

CDR3 sequence: CASSLSGTVYAKNIQYF. DNA for the CDR3: TGTGCCAGCAGTCTCTCCGGGACGGTCTACGCCAAAAACATTCAGTACTTC. This chain uses TRBV27 with TRBJ2-4; the D call may be TRBD1 or TRBD2 (5 bases each). V lost 5 bases, J lost 1 base, and 18 bases lay in between. Germline loops: CDR1 MNHEY, CDR2 SMNVEV (reference sequence). The CDR3 length is 17 residues.

The CDR3 DNA is TGTGCCACCTCGGGGGGCACAGATACGCAGTATTTT. Protein sequence: CATSGGTDTQYF. V gene TRBV6-5 combines with J gene TRBJ2-3; possible D gene TRBD2, 6 bases. Trimming stripped 10 bases from V and 1 base from J, with 9 bases between. Per the germline V gene, CDR1 is MNHEY and CDR2 is SVGAGI. This CDR3 is built from 12 residues.

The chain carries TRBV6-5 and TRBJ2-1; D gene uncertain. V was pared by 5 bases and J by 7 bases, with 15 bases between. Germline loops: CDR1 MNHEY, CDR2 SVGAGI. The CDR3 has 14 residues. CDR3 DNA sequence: TGTGCCAGCAGTCCACGGACCGGATATAATGAGCAGTTCTTC. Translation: CASSPRTGYNEQFF.

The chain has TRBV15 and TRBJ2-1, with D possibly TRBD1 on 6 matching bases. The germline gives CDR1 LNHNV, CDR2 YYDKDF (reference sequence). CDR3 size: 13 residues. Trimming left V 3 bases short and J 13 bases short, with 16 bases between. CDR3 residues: CATSSRDGRGQFF. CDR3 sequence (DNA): TGTGCCACCAGCAGCCGGGACGGCAGGGGACAGTTCTTC.

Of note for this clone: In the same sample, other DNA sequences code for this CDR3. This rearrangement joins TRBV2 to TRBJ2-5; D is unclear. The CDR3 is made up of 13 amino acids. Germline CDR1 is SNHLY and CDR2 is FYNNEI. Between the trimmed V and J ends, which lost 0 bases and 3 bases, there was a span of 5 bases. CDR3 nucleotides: TGTGCCAGCAGTGAAGCCCAGGAAGAGACCCAGTACTTC. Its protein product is CASSEAQEETQYF.